This T cell receptor beta chain was captured in a study of blood T cell repertoires in COVID-19. As for the study in general: Acute and convalescent COVID-19 specimens originated in the United States, Italy and Spain. In each case, the material was cDNA or gDNA derived from T cells, B-cell-depleted T cells, or PBMCs.

Original analysis: Reference gene primer amplification yielded estimated nucleated cell counts. Libraries were prepared by immunoSEQ multiplex PCR; TCRdb keeps only in-frame clonotypes and omits some of them. The DNA was the basis for D and trimming; V, J and clone size are from that table. The table shows 250,000 to 300,000 clones, with roughly nine tenths occurring only once. This sequence originates from a woman aged 50 to 65 who had recovered from COVID-19. The sample taken for sequencing was peripheral blood.

For the CDR3, the DNA is TGTGCCAGCAGCTTGACAGAAAGCTATGGCTACACCTTC. Translated: CASSLTESYGYTF. The chain uses TRBV7-8 and TRBJ1-2, with D perhaps TRBD1 (5 bases). V shed 3 bases and J shed 4 bases, with 9 bases lying between them. Germline assignment: CDR1 SGHVS and CDR2 FQNEAQ. CDR3 length: 13 residues. Complete variable domain (other parts from reference TRBV7-8 and TRBJ1-2): GAGVSQSPRYKVAKRGQDVALRCDPISGHVSLFWYQQALGQGPEFLTYFQNEAQLDKSGLPSDRFFAERPEGSVSTLKIQRTQQEDSAVYLCASSLTESYGYTFGSGTRLTVV.